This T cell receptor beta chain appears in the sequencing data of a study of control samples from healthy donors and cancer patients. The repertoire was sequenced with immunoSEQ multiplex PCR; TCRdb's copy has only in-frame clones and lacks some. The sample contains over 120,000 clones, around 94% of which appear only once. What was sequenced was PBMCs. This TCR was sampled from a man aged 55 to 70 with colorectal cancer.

The CDR3 loop is CASSLAPGRGYGYTF. The CDR3 nucleotides are TGTGCCAGCAGCTTGGCGCCAGGTAGAGGCTATGGCTACACCTTC. The chain couples TRBV5-8 to TRBJ1-2; D not resolved. V was trimmed by 0 bases and J by 4 bases, leaving 13 bases between them. The CDR3 runs 15 residues. The germline V gene encodes CDR1 SGHTS and CDR2 YDEGEE.